The clone carrying this T cell receptor (beta chain) was observed a handful of times. Its target is unknown. This record belongs to a study of CD8 T cells in ankylosing spondylitis. General study results and limits: Disease-linked clones bore a CD8+ phenotype and were relatively rare in peripheral blood. Several highly homologous variants made up a TCR beta motif that seemed to typify ankylosing spondylitis blood.

For TCR beta, libraries came from quantitative 5'-RACE with molecular barcodes. TCRdb re-called the 5' RACE reads through MiXCR, storing one row per CDR3 protein. The sample holds about 150,000 distinct CDR3 sequences, more than 40% seen once. Germline CDR1 is ENHRY and CDR2 is SYGVKD. CDR3 length equals 16 residues. V was cut by 1 base and J by 1 base, with 12 bases left in between. Source material: synovial fluid, either unsorted or a sorted T cell fraction (not recorded which). This chain joins TRBV10-3 and TRBJ2-3; possible D gene TRBD2, 6 bases. The receptor was derived from a male donor with ankylosing spondylitis. For the CDR3, the DNA is TGTGCCATCAGTGAGTGGCCGGGGGATTGCACAGATACGCAGTATTTT. Translating it yields CAISEWPGDCTDTQYF.